These 18 T cell receptor beta chains were all obtained from the same sample, sequenced in a study of T cell responses to AZD1222 COVID-19 vaccine. Libraries were prepared by immunoSEQ multiplex PCR; TCRdb keeps only in-frame clonotypes and omits some of them. This table has fewer than 200,000 clones, about 92% appearing once. The specimen was peripheral blood, collected on day 0 of AZD1222 vaccination. These TCRs come from an adult in good health.

This sequence joins TRBV11-2 and TRBJ2-7; D is unresolved. The CDR3 covers 14 residues. The V end was cut by 5 bases, the J end by 3 bases, with 14 bases between. Germline values: CDR1 SGHAT, CDR2 FQNNGV. The CDR3 bases are TGTGCCAGCAGCCAAGGAGCGCTTCGCTACGAGCAGTACGTC. Its translation: CASSQGALRYEQYV.

The J gene is TRBJ2-5, the V gene TRBV5-5; no definite D call. This CDR3 has 13 amino acids. Germline loops: CDR1 SGHKS, CDR2 YYEKEE (reference sequence). Between the trimmed V and J ends, which lost 0 bases and 3 bases, there was a span of 6 bases. The CDR3 DNA follows: TGTGCCAGCAGCTTGGGTTCGGAAGAGACCCAGTACTTC. This codes for CASSLGSEETQYF.

V usage is TRBV6-5 and J usage is TRBJ2-7; D call uncertain. Trimming stripped 4 bases from V and 2 bases from J, with 12 bases between. CDR1 and CDR2 (germline): MNHEY, SVGAGI. The CDR3 runs 14 residues. Here the CDR3 reads CASSFTERTYEQYF. The CDR3 nucleotides read TGTGCCAGCAGTTTTACAGAGCGTACCTACGAGCAGTACTTC.

V is TRBV27 and J is TRBJ1-3; D is undetermined. Trimming took 2 bases from V and 0 from J, leaving 11 bases between them. Germline V gene sequence: CDR1 MNHEY, CDR2 SMNVEV (reference sequence). This CDR3 has 16 residues. Written as DNA, the CDR3 is TGTGCCAGCAGTTTACAGGAGCCGACCTCTGGAAACACCATATATTTT. Its protein product is CASSLQEPTSGNTIYF.

V and J are TRBV27 and TRBJ1-5, with 10 bases identical to TRBD1. The CDR3 contains 14 residues. The J segment lost 4 bases and the V segment lost 4 bases, leaving 1 base of the junction unmatched. Germline assignment: CDR1 MNHEY and CDR2 SMNVEV (reference sequence). This CDR3 is CASSWDRGNQPQHF. CDR3 sequence (DNA): TGTGCCAGCAGTTGGGACAGGGGAAATCAGCCCCAGCATTTT.

The CDR3 DNA is TGTGCCAGCAGCCAGGAGCTGGCAGGGGCCAACGTCCTGACTTTC. It yields the protein CASSQELAGANVLTF. The chain employs TRBV3-1 (or the pseudogene TRBV3-2) and TRBJ2-6; D is ambiguous. CDR1 LGHDT and CDR2 YNNKEL come from the germline V gene (reference sequence). Between the trimmed V and J ends, which lost 3 bases and 4 bases, there was a span of 10 bases. This CDR3 region has 15 residues.

V is TRBV19 and J is TRBJ1-4; a possible D gene is TRBD1 (6 bases). Germline loops: CDR1 LNHDA, CDR2 SQIVND (reference sequence). This CDR3 has 15 amino acids. The V end lost 7 bases, the J end lost 1 base, and 13 bases lay between the germline ends. The chain's CDR3 is CASITFRGTNEKLFF. CDR3 in DNA: TGTGCCAGTATCACTTTCAGGGGAACTAATGAAAAACTGTTTTTT.

The chain recombines TRBV7-9 with TRBJ2-1; TRBD2 agrees at 7 bases. The CDR3 runs to 12 residues. V was pared by 8 bases and J by 11 bases, with 9 bases of the junction left unmatched. Germline assignment: CDR1 SEHNR and CDR2 FQNEAQ (reference sequence). Here the CDR3 DNA reads TGTGCCAGCTCTGGGGAGGGACCTAAGCAGTTCTTC. Protein sequence: CASSGEGPKQFF.

V is TRBV18 and J is TRBJ2-1; TRBD2 agrees at 10 bases. Germline CDR1 reads KGHSH; CDR2 reads LQKENI. The ends lost 0 bases at V and 1 base at J; junction bases unmatched: 9. The CDR3 runs 19 residues. CDR3 sequence reads: CASSPPMASGGLSYNEQFF. DNA for the CDR3: TGTGCCAGCTCACCACCGATGGCTAGCGGGGGTTTATCCTACAATGAGCAGTTCTTC.

This chain joins TRBV4-1 and TRBJ1-1; 9 positions agree with TRBD1. The junction had 7 bases not matched to a gene; V was cut back by 3 bases and J by 5 bases. Germline loops: CDR1 MGHRA, CDR2 YSYEKL. The CDR3 has 15 residues. Here the CDR3 reads CASSHDRGERTEAFF. The CDR3 nucleotides read TGCGCCAGCAGCCATGACAGGGGGGAGAGGACTGAAGCTTTCTTT.

A single count supports this clone. The J gene is TRBJ2-1, the V gene TRBV3-1 (or the pseudogene TRBV3-2); D perhaps matches TRBD2 (6 bases). The CDR3 is made up of 15 amino acids. CDR1 is LGHDT, CDR2 YNNKEL, per germline (reference sequence). V gave up 4 bases and J gave up 3 bases, with 13 bases separating them. CDR3 sequence reads: CASSRRWGDYNEQFF. The DNA for the CDR3 is TGTGCCAGCAGCCGCCGATGGGGGGACTACAATGAGCAGTTCTTC.

The chain joins TRBV5-1 to TRBJ2-2; D is perhaps TRBD1 or TRBD2 (6 bases each). Trimming pared 7 bases from V and 5 bases from J, leaving 15 bases between. CDR3 size: 14 residues. Germline CDR1 and CDR2: SGHRS and YFSETQ. The CDR3 sequence: CASRSLGGTGELFF. The CDR3, as DNA: TGCGCCAGCCGATCTTTAGGGGGGACCGGGGAGCTGTTTTTT.

The V gene is TRBV9, the J gene TRBJ2-1; TRBD2 might be the D (6 bases). Germline assignment: CDR1 SGDLS and CDR2 YYNGEE. Trimming removed 2 bases at V and 7 bases at J, with 19 bases between. The CDR3 sequence is 16 residues long. The CDR3 loop is CASSVISLAGMNEQFF. Written as DNA, the CDR3 is TGTGCCAGCAGCGTTATCTCTTTGGCGGGAATGAATGAGCAGTTCTTC.

V gene TRBV6-4 combines with J gene TRBJ1-6, with D perhaps TRBD1 (6 bases). Germline CDR1 MRHNA, CDR2 SNTAGT. V lost 6 bases and J 5 bases, leaving 11 bases between the germline ends. This CDR3 has 14 amino acids. CDR3 sequence (DNA): TGTGCCAGCAGGATGGACAGTGATAATTCACCCCTCCACTTT. Protein: CASRMDSDNSPLHF.

V is TRBV7-2 and J is TRBJ1-5; TRBD1 might be the D (5 bases). Trimming pared 1 base from V and 0 bases from J, leaving 10 bases between. The CDR3 sequence is 16 residues long. The V gene's germline CDR1 is SGHTA and CDR2 FQGNSA. CDR3 residues: CASSLGDSLSNQPQHF. The DNA of the CDR3 is TGTGCCAGCAGCTTAGGGGACTCCCTTAGCAATCAGCCCCAGCATTTT.

This rearrangement joins TRBV5-6 to TRBJ1-3, with D perhaps matching TRBD1 (6 bases). The CDR3 has 16 amino acids. V gave up 0 bases and J gave up 2 bases, with 12 bases separating them. Germline V CDR1 and CDR2: SGHDT, YYEEEE. CDR3 protein: CASSLGAHRAGNTIYF. The CDR3 DNA is TGTGCCAGCAGCTTGGGGGCTCACAGGGCTGGAAACACCATATATTTT. The full variable domain, rest sourced from reference TRBV5-6 and TRBJ1-3, is DAGVTQSPTHLIKTRGQQVTLRCSPKSGHDTVSWYQQALGQGPQFIFQYYEEEERQRGNFPDRFSGHQFPNYSSELNVNALLLGDSALYLCASSLGAHRAGNTIYFGEGSWLTVV.

This clone was found once. The rearrangement joins TRBV19 to TRBJ2-7; TRBD1 matches at 9 bases. The length of the CDR3 is 17 residues. V lost 3 bases to trimming and J lost 1 base; unmatched junction nucleotides: 10. CDR1 is LNHDA, CDR2 SQIVND, per germline (reference sequence). CDR3 nucleotide sequence: TGTGCCAGTAGTATCGGAGCACCGGGACAGGGTTCCTACGAGCAGTACTTC. The encoded protein is CASSIGAPGQGSYEQYF.

V and J are TRBV6-5 and TRBJ2-7; either TRBD1 or TRBD2 may supply D (5 bases each). Germline lookup yields CDR1 MNHEY and CDR2 SVGAGI. Trimming stripped 6 bases from V and 4 bases from J, with 16 bases between. The CDR3 consists of 14 residues. The CDR3 bases are TGTGCCAGCAGCCGTCTCAGGGAGATTTACGAGCAGTACGTC. This encodes CASSRLREIYEQYV.